Following are 14 T cell receptor beta chains from one sample sequenced in a study of T cell changes during pregnancy in multiple sclerosis. Method: immunoSEQ multiplex PCR; TCRdb's copy keeps in-frame clones and lacks some. The table records about 80,000 clones, approximately 91% of them present only once. The input for sequencing was peripheral blood, taken before pregnancy. The receptors come from a female donor with multiple sclerosis, enrolled in a pregnancy study.

The V and J genes are TRBV27 and TRBJ2-5; D is perhaps TRBD1 (5 bases). CDR1 is MNHEY, CDR2 SMNVEV, per germline (reference sequence). V shed 4 bases and J shed 2 bases, with 11 bases lying between them. The CDR3 sequence is 14 residues long. This CDR3 is CASSSLQGQETQYF. CDR3 nucleotides: TGTGCCAGCAGTTCCCTCCAGGGACAAGAGACCCAGTACTTC.

V gene TRBV7-9 combines with J gene TRBJ1-5; 8 bases match TRBD1. V shed 1 base, J shed 0 bases, and the junction held 8 bases outside the gene matches. CDR3 length: 18 amino acids. Germline V gives CDR1 SEHNR, CDR2 FQNEAQ (reference sequence). CDR3 region: CASSLGSGGGYSNQPQHF. CDR3 in DNA: TGTGCCAGCAGCTTAGGGTCAGGGGGCGGTTATAGCAATCAGCCCCAGCATTTT.

The chain carries TRBV11-2 and TRBJ2-7, with a weak D call TRBD2 (6 bases). Between the trimmed V and J ends, which lost 5 bases and 0 bases, there was a span of 14 bases. The V gene's germline CDR1 is SGHAT and CDR2 FQNNGV. The CDR3 has 15 amino acids. CDR3 in amino acids: CASSPQVGSSYEQYF. The CDR3 coding sequence is TGTGCCAGCAGCCCTCAAGTCGGGAGCTCCTACGAGCAGTACTTC.

By proportion, this clone is medium-sized. The chain uses TRBV5-4 and TRBJ1-6; tentatively, D is TRBD1 (6 bases). The germline V and J ends were trimmed by 0 bases and 6 bases, with 10 bases remaining between them. This CDR3 has 15 amino acids. Germline assignment: CDR1 SGHNT and CDR2 YYREEE (reference sequence). The CDR3 region has the DNA TGTGCCAGCAGCTTGGCCGACAGGCGTAATTCACCCCTCCACTTT. It yields the protein CASSLADRRNSPLHF.

The rearrangement uses TRBV11-2 and TRBJ1-2; no clear D. V shed 5 bases and J shed 5 bases, with 9 bases lying between them. Germline V gene sequence: CDR1 SGHAT, CDR2 FQNNGV. The CDR3 covers 12 residues. DNA for the CDR3: TGTGCCAGCAGCCGGAGTGGATATGGCTACACCTTC. It codes for CASSRSGYGYTF. The full variable domain, its missing parts supplied by reference TRBV11-2 and TRBJ1-2, is EAGVAQSPRYKIIEKRQSVAFWCNPISGHATLYWYQQILGQGPKLLIQFQNNGVVDDSQLPKDRFSAERLKGVDSTLKIQPAKLEDSAVYLCASSRSGYGYTFGSGTRLTVV.

J is TRBJ1-2 and V is TRBV6-6; 9 bases line up with TRBD1. CDR3 length: 13 amino acids. Germline V gene data show CDR1 as MNHNY and CDR2 as SVGAGI (reference sequence). The V segment lost 5 bases and the J segment 2 bases; nucleotides outside the gene matches: 0. CDR3 sequence reads: CASSDRGNYGYTF. The CDR3 coding sequence is TGTGCCAGCAGTGACAGGGGGAACTATGGCTACACCTTC.

The chain links TRBV6-1 to TRBJ1-2; D possibly corresponds to TRBD1 (6 bases). CDR1 is MNHNS, CDR2 SASEGT, per germline. CDR3 length: 14 residues. Trimming cost V 8 bases and J 2 bases, with 15 bases left between them. CDR3 sequence: CASRPGHTNYGYTF. The CDR3 DNA reads TGTGCCAGCCGACCGGGACACACGAACTATGGCTACACCTTC.

V and J are TRBV29-1 and TRBJ2-5; a possible D gene is TRBD1 (7 bases). This CDR3 comprises 14 residues. The V end was cut by 6 bases, the J end by 5 bases, with 19 bases between. The V gene's germline CDR1 is SQVTM and CDR2 ANQGSEA. The CDR3: CSVALGGGWETQYF. DNA for the CDR3: TGCAGCGTCGCGCTCGGAGGGGGCTGGGAGACCCAGTACTTC. The entire variable domain, with the rest obtained from reference TRBV29-1 and TRBJ2-5, is as follows: SAVISQKPSRDICQRGTSLTIQCQVDSQVTMMFWYRQQPGQSLTLIATANQGSEATYESGFVIDKFPISRPNLTFSTLTVSNMSPEDSSIYLCSVALGGGWETQYFGPGTRLLVL.

The chain employs TRBV6-1 and TRBJ1-5; D gene uncertain. The ends were cut back, 3 bases at V and 5 bases at J, with 8 bases in the middle. There are 13 residues in the CDR3. Germline CDR1 is MNHNS and CDR2 is SASEGT. The CDR3 loop is CASSEWEDQPQHF. The CDR3 DNA follows: TGTGCCAGCAGTGAGTGGGAGGATCAGCCCCAGCATTTT.

This clone was counted only a few times. J is TRBJ1-1 and V is TRBV10-1; a weak D match, TRBD1 (6 bases). V lost 6 bases and J lost 3, with 11 bases in between. Per the germline V gene, CDR1 is WNHNN and CDR2 is SYGVQD (reference sequence). This CDR3 is 13 amino acids long. The CDR3 DNA is TGCGCCAGCAGCAGGGGAGCAGACACTGAAGCTTTCTTT. It is translated as CASSRGADTEAFF.

The chain joins TRBV6-6 to TRBJ2-4; TRBD2 aligns across 7 bases. J gave up 0 bases and V 5 bases, and 7 bases lay outside the gene matches. The CDR3 length is 16 residues. Germline lookup yields CDR1 MNHNY and CDR2 SVGAGI (reference sequence). The chain's CDR3 is CASSRGDGLAKNIQYF. DNA for the CDR3: TGTGCCAGCAGTCGGGGGGATGGGCTAGCCAAAAACATTCAGTACTTC.

The chain is built from TRBV15 and TRBJ2-7; D may be TRBD1 (5 bases). Germline assignment: CDR1 LNHNV and CDR2 YYDKDF (reference sequence). The CDR3 sequence is 16 residues long. The V gene lost 0 bases and the J gene lost 5 bases, with 17 bases spanning the gap. The DNA for the CDR3 is TGTGCCACCAGCAGAGATCTGGGGCCATCCGGCGACGAGCAGTACTTC. Amino acids: CATSRDLGPSGDEQYF.

The CDR3 loop reads CASSRGLAGVETQYF. The CDR3 region has the DNA TGTGCCAGCAGTAGGGGGCTAGCGGGGGTGGAGACCCAGTACTTC. This chain connects TRBV6-5 to TRBJ2-5, with 10 bases that match TRBD2. Germline CDR1 MNHEY, CDR2 SVGAGI. CDR3 length: 15 amino acids. V trimming: 5 bases; J trimming: 5 bases; junction bases outside the gene matches: 8.

The chain combines TRBV19 with TRBJ1-5; D is ambiguous. Trimming pared 1 base from V and 0 bases from J, leaving 13 bases between. The CDR3 totals 17 residues. Germline CDR1 reads LNHDA; CDR2 reads SQIVND (reference sequence). The CDR3 DNA sequence: TGTGCCAGTAGTATAGGTCTACAGTTTTATAGCAATCAGCCCCAGCATTTT. Protein product: CASSIGLQFYSNQPQHF.